This T cell receptor beta chain was observed in a study of OX40 agonist ivuxolimab in advanced cancers. Assay used: immunoSEQ multiplex PCR; TCRdb lists only in-frame clones, some missing. The profile shows some 48,000 clones, 80% to 90% of them singletons. V was clipped by 4 bases and J by 4 bases; unmatched bases: 5. The CDR3 totals 14 residues. Germline CDR1 and CDR2: SGHRS and YFSETQ. Study-wide results and limits: Some nonresponders likewise displayed low normalized T-cell clonal expansion.

Comment on this clone: Its target is unknown.

This sample comprised CD4+ or CD8+ T cells sorted from blood, obtained in a trial of the OX40 agonist ivuxolimab. This chain links TRBV5-1 with TRBJ2-3; 8 positions agree with TRBD2. This TCR came from an adult with an advanced solid tumor such as melanoma, head and neck, liver or kidney cancer. The CDR3 region is CASSPGTRADTQYF. CDR3 nucleotides: TGCGCCAGCAGCCCAGGGACTAGGGCAGATACGCAGTATTTT. The whole variable domain, remainder taken from reference TRBV5-1 and TRBJ2-3, is KAGVTQTPRYLIKTRGQQVTLSCSPISGHRSVSWYQQTPGQGLQFLFEYFSETQRNKGNFPGRFSGRQFSNSRSEMNVSTLELGDSALYLCASSPGTRADTQYFGPGTRLTVL.